A single sample gave rise to the 18 T cell receptor beta chains below, sequenced in a study of blood T cell repertoires in COVID-19. The repertoire was sequenced with immunoSEQ multiplex PCR; TCRdb's copy has only in-frame clones and lacks some. The data contain approximately 270,000 clones, 80% to 90% of them seen just once; the ten biggest clones take up around 4.5%. Sequenced material: PBMCs or T cells enriched from blood (not recorded which). The receptor source for this set is a woman under 40 who had recovered from COVID-19.

V usage is TRBV6-5 and J usage is TRBJ1-5; D possibly corresponds to TRBD1 (5 bases). The germline gives CDR1 MNHEY, CDR2 SVGAGI. This CDR3 contains 13 residues. V lost 8 bases, J lost 6 bases, and 14 bases lay in between. The CDR3 region is CASVGGVRQPQHF. DNA of the CDR3: TGTGCCAGCGTCGGGGGGGTTCGTCAGCCCCAGCATTTT.

In its sample, this clone was seen once. This clone may be a read error of a much larger clone one base away. V usage is TRBV28 and J usage is TRBJ1-2; D perhaps matches TRBD1 (6 bases). V was shortened by 2 bases and J by 4 bases, with 8 bases between the two germline ends. The CDR3 runs to 13 residues. CDR1 and CDR2 (germline): MDHEN, SYDVKM. CDR3 DNA: TGTGCCAGCAGTTTACAGGGGAGCTATGGCTACACCTTC. Its translation: CASSLQGSYGYTF.

J is TRBJ2-5 and V is TRBV5-1, with 15 nucleotides matching TRBD2. The germline V gene has CDR1 SGHRS and CDR2 YFSETQ. With V trimmed by 4 bases and J by 5 bases, 9 bases remained unmatched. The CDR3 is 17 amino acids. CDR3 bases: TGCGCCAGCAGCCTTGGACTAGCGGGAGGGATAGGTGAGACCCAGTACTTC. Residues: CASSLGLAGGIGETQYF. Supplemented by reference TRBV5-1 and TRBJ2-5, the full variable domain reads KAGVTQTPRYLIKTRGQQVTLSCSPISGHRSVSWYQQTPGQGLQFLFEYFSETQRNKGNFPGRFSGRQFSNSRSEMNVSTLELGDSALYLCASSLGLAGGIGETQYFGPGTRLLVL.

This sequence joins TRBV5-1 and TRBJ1-1, with unresolved D. The V and J ends lost 3 bases and 0 bases respectively, with 9 bases between them. This CDR3 spans 14 amino acids. From germline, CDR1 is SGHRS and CDR2 YFSETQ. CDR3 bases: TGCGCCAGCAGCTCGGCAGACATGAACACTGAAGCTTTCTTT. This sequence encodes CASSSADMNTEAFF.

V is TRBV27 and J is TRBJ1-2; D not resolved. Trimming pared 6 bases from V and 0 bases from J, leaving 8 bases between. Germline values: CDR1 MNHEY, CDR2 SMNVEV (reference sequence). The CDR3 is made up of 13 amino acids. The CDR3 DNA sequence: TGTGCCAGCAGCAGCGGCGCTAACTATGGCTACACCTTC. Translating it yields CASSSGANYGYTF.

V is TRBV11-1 and J is TRBJ2-1, with TRBD1 matching over 7 bases. The germline V gene has CDR1 SGHAT and CDR2 FQDESV (reference sequence). V was clipped by 9 bases and J by 7 bases; unmatched bases: 12. CDR3 size: 14 residues. The CDR3 is CASGDSRFWNEQFF. CDR3 bases: TGTGCCAGTGGGGACAGTAGGTTCTGGAATGAGCAGTTCTTC.

The genes are TRBV13 and TRBJ1-3, with no clear D. Trimming cost V 0 bases and J 4 bases, with 4 bases left between them. The CDR3 is made up of 13 amino acids. Germline V gene lookup returns CDR1 PRHDT and CDR2 FYEKMQ (reference sequence). The CDR3 DNA is TGTGCCAGCAGCTTAGGGTCGGGAAACACCATATATTTT. Its translation: CASSLGSGNTIYF.

The chain carries TRBV6-4 and TRBJ2-1; tentative D call: TRBD2 (5 bases). This CDR3 has 19 residues. Per germline, CDR1 MRHNA and CDR2 SNTAGT. Trimming shortened V by 0 bases and J by 0 bases, and 18 bases separated the two germline ends. The CDR3 bases are TGTGCCAGCAGTGACTCAAACACTCAAATTACTAGCTCCTACAATGAGCAGTTCTTC. Its protein product is CASSDSNTQITSSYNEQFF.

Only a few counts were recorded for this clone. The gene calls are TRBV27 and TRBJ2-1, with 10 positions matching TRBD2. Germline-derived CDR1 and CDR2 are MNHEY and SMNVEV (reference sequence). This CDR3 contains 18 residues. The J segment lost 8 bases and the V segment lost 2 bases, leaving 15 bases of the junction unmatched. CDR3 region: CASSLPPPPSGSGDEQFF. The CDR3 nucleotides are TGTGCCAGCAGTTTACCGCCCCCCCCTAGCGGGAGTGGTGATGAGCAGTTCTTC.

The CDR3 is CASSSAPGRGNQPQHF. CDR3 DNA sequence: TGTGCCAGCAGCTCGGCCCCCGGGAGGGGGAATCAGCCCCAGCATTTT. The chain couples TRBV7-6 to TRBJ1-5, with D tentatively TRBD1 (6 bases). V dropped 4 bases and J dropped 4 bases, with 17 bases sitting between them. Germline values: CDR1 SGHVS, CDR2 FNYEAQ. This CDR3 spans 16 amino acids.

This clone has a single count. The CDR3 DNA is TGTGCCAGCATTAGAACTTATGGGGGACACAGGATGGGTAATGAGCAGTTCTTC. Protein: CASIRTYGGHRMGNEQFF. The chain carries TRBV27 and TRBJ2-1; D might be TRBD1 (6 bases). Germline assignment: CDR1 MNHEY and CDR2 SMNVEV (reference sequence). V was clipped by 7 bases and J by 7 bases, with 29 bases between them. The length of the CDR3 is 18 residues.

The chain carries TRBV7-9 and TRBJ2-6, with D unresolved. Trimming removed 3 bases from V and 2 bases from J, with 8 bases in between. CDR1 SEHNR and CDR2 FQNEAQ come from the germline V gene (reference sequence). The CDR3 runs 15 residues. The CDR3 nucleotides read TGTGCCAGCAGCTTCGATGGCACTGGGGCCAACGTCCTGACTTTC. Amino acids: CASSFDGTGANVLTF.

This chain uses TRBV7-7 with TRBJ2-5; possibly TRBD1 for D (5 bases). This CDR3 is 16 amino acids long. Trimming pared 5 bases from V and 0 bases from J, leaving 16 bases between. Germline-derived CDR1 and CDR2 are SSHAT and FNYEAQ (reference sequence). CDR3 loop: CASSPRGRADQETQYF. CDR3 bases: TGTGCCAGCAGCCCCAGAGGCAGGGCGGACCAAGAGACCCAGTACTTC.

This chain links TRBV7-9 with TRBJ2-1; 10 bases align to TRBD2. Trimming took 5 bases from V and 4 from J; bases not matched to a gene: 8. The CDR3 length is 16 residues. In germline, CDR1 is SEHNR, CDR2 FQNEAQ (reference sequence). The CDR3 DNA reads as TGTGCCAGCAGCCCTCCATCTAGCGGGGGATACAATGAGCAGTTCTTC. Residues: CASSPPSSGGYNEQFF.

J is TRBJ1-4 and V is TRBV28, with D possibly matching TRBD1 (5 bases). Trimming removed 1 base from V and 11 bases from J, with 11 bases in between. This CDR3 is built from 13 residues. Germline CDR1 and CDR2: MDHEN and SYDVKM. CDR3 region: CASSLYGGLKLFF. The DNA of the CDR3 is TGTGCCAGCAGTTTATACGGGGGACTCAAACTGTTTTTT.

V gene TRBV3-1 (or the pseudogene TRBV3-2) combines with J gene TRBJ1-1, with unresolved D. The V gene's germline CDR1 is LGHDT and CDR2 YNNKEL (reference sequence). The CDR3 has 15 residues. V was pared by 3 bases and J by 2 bases, with 13 bases between. For the CDR3, the DNA is TGTGCCAGCAGCCACCTTGGGCAGCTAAACACTGAAGCTTTCTTT. Amino acids: CASSHLGQLNTEAFF.

The rearrangement uses TRBV29-1 and TRBJ2-3; TRBD2 agrees at 13 bases. Looked up from germline, CDR1 is SQVTM and CDR2 is ANQGSEA. With 6 bases clipped from V and 4 bases from J, the junction kept 10 bases outside the gene matches. The CDR3 has 16 residues. For the CDR3, the DNA is TGCAGCGTCGAACCCGGACTAGCGGGAGCCGCAGATACGCAGTATTTT. It specifies CSVEPGLAGAADTQYF.

The chain uses TRBV30 and TRBJ1-6, with unresolved D. The CDR3 extends over 12 amino acids. V was pared by 7 bases and J by 9 bases, with 13 bases between. The V gene's germline CDR1 is GTSNPN and CDR2 SVGIG (reference sequence). The CDR3 loop is CASNVGSSPLHF. The CDR3, as DNA: TGTGCCTCTAACGTGGGCAGTTCACCCCTCCACTTT. Supplemented by reference TRBV30 and TRBJ1-6, the full variable domain reads SQTIHQWPATLVQPVGSPLSLECTVEGTSNPNLYWYRQAAGRGLQLLFYSVGIGQISSEVPQNLSASRPQDRQFILSSKKLLLSDSGFYLCASNVGSSPLHFGNGTRLTVT.